This entry lists 24 T cell receptor beta chains sequenced from one sample in a study of cytomegalovirus exposure and HLA in healthy donors. Primers: 60 Vbeta forward and 13 Jbeta reverse. The protocol was immunoSEQ multiplex PCR, while the TCRdb copy is restricted to in-frame clones and leaves out a portion. The data hold approximately 51,000 clones, with about 81% observed a single time. The sample consisted of PBMCs. The receptors shown here come from a boy younger than 18 in good health and CMV-seropositive.

The chain joins TRBV28 to TRBJ1-1; 7 bases match TRBD1. Germline loops: CDR1 MDHEN, CDR2 SYDVKM. With V trimmed by 5 bases and J by 8 bases, 2 bases remained unmatched. The CDR3 has 11 amino acids. The CDR3 loop reads CASSGQEEAFF. As DNA, the CDR3 is TGTGCCAGCAGTGGACAGGAAGAAGCTTTCTTT.

This chain uses TRBV25-1 with TRBJ1-2, with D hard to call. The ends were cut back, 0 bases at V and 0 bases at J, with 8 bases in the middle. Germline CDR1 is MGHDK and CDR2 is SYGVNS. The CDR3 runs to 15 residues. CDR3 sequence: CASSEYFVTNYGYTF. As DNA, the CDR3 is TGTGCCAGCAGTGAATATTTCGTAACTAACTATGGCTACACCTTC.

This clone occurred once. The V and J genes are TRBV18 and TRBJ2-7; the D gene is possibly TRBD2 (5 bases). CDR3 size: 15 residues. V dropped 5 bases and J dropped 3 bases, with 17 bases sitting between them. Germline V gene lookup returns CDR1 KGHSH and CDR2 LQKENI. The DNA of the CDR3 is TGTGCCAGCTCAGAGTCCGAGGGAAGAGGCTACGAGCAGTACTTC. Translated: CASSESEGRGYEQYF.

The chain has TRBV9 and TRBJ2-2; 8 nucleotides agree with TRBD1. The V gene's germline CDR1 is SGDLS and CDR2 YYNGEE. Unmatched junction bases numbered 6, after V lost 7 bases and J lost 1 base. CDR3 length equals 15 residues. The CDR3 coding sequence is TGTGCCAGCTGCAGGGGGCGCGTGAACACCGGGGAGCTGTTTTTT. As protein: CASCRGRVNTGELFF.

The chain joins TRBV5-1 to TRBJ2-1; 7 bases align to TRBD2. The germline gives CDR1 SGHRS, CDR2 YFSETQ. Losses at the gene ends were 4 bases for V and 4 bases for J; bases not matched to a gene: 5. The CDR3 runs to 14 residues. CDR3 region: CASSIGLGYNEQFF. Written as DNA, the CDR3 is TGCGCCAGCAGCATAGGACTAGGGTACAATGAGCAGTTCTTC.

This CDR3 is CASSPGITISPQHF. The CDR3, as DNA: TGTGCCAGCAGCCCCGGGATAACCATTAGCCCCCAGCATTTT. The chain employs TRBV6-4 and TRBJ1-5; D is unclear. Trimming removed 6 bases at V and 10 bases at J, with 19 bases between. Looked up from germline, CDR1 is MRHNA and CDR2 is SNTAGT. This CDR3 region has 14 residues.

This clone was seen once. CDR3 in amino acids: CASRAGQAKETQYF. DNA for the CDR3: TGCGCCAGCAGAGCGGGACAGGCAAAAGAGACCCAGTACTTC. The chain joins TRBV5-1 to TRBJ2-5; D is possibly TRBD1 (8 bases). Deletions cut 5 bases from V and 3 bases from J, with 14 bases between. The CDR3 extends over 14 amino acids. CDR1 SGHRS and CDR2 YFSETQ come from the germline V gene.

This sequence joins TRBV9 and TRBJ2-3; 7 bases map to TRBD2. V was clipped by 4 bases and J by 4 bases; unmatched bases: 9. Germline assignment: CDR1 SGDLS and CDR2 YYNGEE. The CDR3 runs 15 residues. CDR3 amino acids: CASSSDGGGADTQYF. The CDR3 DNA sequence: TGTGCCAGCAGCTCCGATGGGGGAGGGGCAGATACGCAGTATTTT.

V is TRBV19 and J is TRBJ2-5, with 8 bases matching TRBD1. The CDR3 sequence is 15 residues long. CDR1 LNHDA and CDR2 SQIVND come from the germline V gene (reference sequence). V dropped 5 bases and J dropped 2; count of bases not matched to a gene: 7. The CDR3 loop reads CASSWGTGIQETQYF. For the CDR3, the DNA is TGTGCCAGTAGTTGGGGGACAGGTATACAAGAGACCCAGTACTTC.

This chain connects TRBV7-9 to TRBJ2-7, with 11 positions matching TRBD2. Germline V gene data show CDR1 as SEHNR and CDR2 as FQNEAQ (reference sequence). The CDR3 spans 15 residues. V lost 6 bases to trimming and J lost 9 bases; unmatched junction nucleotides: 13. CDR3 coding DNA: TGTGCCAGCAGTCCTAGCGGGGGGTTTGCCTCCCGGCAGTACTTC. As protein: CASSPSGGFASRQYF. Based on the CDR3 plus reference TRBV7-9 and TRBJ2-7, the full variable domain is DTGVSQNPRHKITKRGQNVTFRCDPISEHNRLYWYRQTLGQGPEFLTYFQNEAQLEKSRLLSDRFSAERPKGSFSTLEIQRTEQGDSAMYLCASSPSGGFASRQYFGPGTRLTVT.

The chain carries TRBV7-9 and TRBJ2-3; D uncertain. The V end was cut by 3 bases, the J end by 2 bases, with 6 bases between. Germline-derived CDR1 and CDR2 are SEHNR and FQNEAQ (reference sequence). The CDR3 covers 13 residues. CDR3 sequence: CASSFSYTDTQYF. CDR3 coding DNA: TGTGCCAGCAGCTTTTCGTACACAGATACGCAGTATTTT.

The chain carries TRBV7-2 and TRBJ2-3; D may be TRBD2 (6 bases). Germline V gives CDR1 SGHTA, CDR2 FQGNSA. V lost 2 bases to trimming and J lost 7 bases, with 19 bases between them. This CDR3 region has 16 residues. CDR3: CASSLSGGKTPYTQYF. As DNA, the CDR3 is TGTGCCAGCAGCTTAAGTGGGGGGAAGACCCCTTATACGCAGTATTTT.

The chain couples TRBV2 to TRBJ1-2; the match to TRBD1 covers 8 bases. V was pared by 5 bases and J by 7 bases, with 9 bases of the junction left unmatched. The germline gives CDR1 SNHLY, CDR2 FYNNEI. This CDR3 region has 14 residues. The chain's CDR3 is CASSRAGGAAGYTF. CDR3 coding DNA: TGTGCCAGCAGTAGGGCAGGGGGCGCAGCTGGCTACACCTTC.

The chain is built from TRBV4-1 and TRBJ2-3; 9 bases are shared with TRBD1. After removal of 4 bases from V and 3 bases from J, the junction contained 8 bases not matched to a gene. This CDR3 contains 16 residues. Per the germline V gene, CDR1 is MGHRA and CDR2 is YSYEKL. CDR3 protein: CASSRADRGRTDTQYF. The CDR3 bases are TGCGCCAGCAGCCGAGCGGACAGGGGTCGTACAGATACGCAGTATTTT.

The chain carries TRBV11-2 and TRBJ2-1, with D tentatively TRBD2 (5 bases). The CDR3 length is 14 residues. Trimming removed 1 base from V and 4 bases from J, with 8 bases in between. The germline V gene encodes CDR1 SGHAT and CDR2 FQNNGV. The CDR3 bases are TGTGCCAGCAGCTTAGGTCCGGGGTACAATGAGCAGTTCTTC. Translating it yields CASSLGPGYNEQFF.

This chain connects TRBV5-6 to TRBJ1-1; the D is unclear. The germline V gene has CDR1 SGHDT and CDR2 YYEEEE. This CDR3 has 15 residues. Trimming cost V 4 bases and J 0 bases, with 13 bases left between them. CDR3: CASSVVQSMNTEAFF. CDR3 coding DNA: TGTGCCAGCAGCGTCGTACAGAGCATGAACACTGAAGCTTTCTTT.

This clone was seen more than once but under ten times. The chain has TRBV5-1 and TRBJ2-7; a possible D gene is TRBD1 (6 bases). Trimming removed 2 bases at V and 6 bases at J, with 9 bases between. The CDR3 contains 12 residues. CDR1 is SGHRS, CDR2 YFSETQ, per germline. The CDR3 sequence: CASSLGGVEQYF. CDR3 bases: TGCGCCAGCAGCTTAGGGGGAGTCGAGCAGTACTTC.

The J gene is TRBJ1-3, the V gene TRBV9, with D perhaps matching TRBD1 (5 bases). Trimming took off 7 bases at V and 2 bases at J, with 7 bases between the two ends. Germline V lookup: CDR1 SGDLS, CDR2 YYNGEE. The length of the CDR3 is 12 residues. The CDR3 is CASQGPGNTIYF. Here the CDR3 DNA reads TGTGCCAGCCAGGGTCCTGGAAACACCATATATTTT. Based on the CDR3 plus reference TRBV9 and TRBJ1-3, the full variable domain is DSGVTQTPKHLITATGQRVTLRCSPRSGDLSVYWYQQSLDQGLQFLIQYYNGEERAKGNILERFSAQQFPDLHSELNLSSLELGDSALYFCASQGPGNTIYFGEGSWLTVV.

This chain links TRBV9 with TRBJ2-7; tentative D call: TRBD2 (7 bases). V shed 1 base and J shed 5 bases, with 13 bases lying between them. This CDR3 is 14 amino acids long. Germline-derived CDR1 and CDR2 are SGDLS and YYNGEE. The CDR3 reads CASSVRGAFDEQYF. CDR3 nucleotides: TGTGCCAGCAGCGTACGGGGGGCGTTCGACGAGCAGTACTTC.

The rearrangement joins TRBV2 to TRBJ1-1; D is ambiguous. CDR1 is SNHLY and CDR2 is FYNNEI in the germline V gene. This CDR3 spans 16 amino acids. The germline V and J ends were trimmed by 3 bases and 1 base, with 15 bases remaining between them. CDR3 sequence reads: CASSDRIGASNTEAFF. DNA of the CDR3: TGTGCCAGCAGTGATCGGATCGGAGCTTCGAACACTGAAGCTTTCTTT.

The V gene is TRBV20-1, the J gene TRBJ2-7; D may be TRBD1 (6 bases). Per germline, CDR1 DFQATT and CDR2 SNEGSKA (reference sequence). V lost 5 bases and J lost 6, with 11 bases in between. The CDR3 is made up of 11 amino acids. The CDR3 DNA follows: TGCAGTGCTCCCCTGGGGGCCGAGCAGTACTTC. This translates into CSAPLGAEQYF.

The V call is TRBV7-2, the J call TRBJ1-1; D unresolved. Germline V CDR1 and CDR2: SGHTA, FQGNSA. Between the trimmed V and J ends, which lost 2 bases and 8 bases, there was a span of 15 bases. The CDR3 is made up of 14 amino acids. The CDR3 nucleotides read TGTGCCAGCAGCTTATCGGGAGGGTCTTCCGAAGCTTTCTTT. This translates into CASSLSGGSSEAFF.

This rearrangement joins TRBV4-2 to TRBJ2-7, with D tentatively TRBD2 (6 bases). Trimming stripped 1 base from V and 2 bases from J, with 12 bases between. Germline CDR1 and CDR2: LGHNA and YNFKEQ. The CDR3 sequence is 15 residues long. This CDR3 is CASSQGRRGTYEQYF. The CDR3 coding sequence is TGTGCCAGCAGCCAAGGACGGCGGGGAACCTACGAGCAGTACTTC.

This chain connects TRBV12-5 to TRBJ2-1; 7 bases match TRBD2. This CDR3 is built from 14 residues. Germline V gene lookup returns CDR1 LGHNT and CDR2 FRNRAP. V lost 8 bases, J lost 1 base, and 5 bases stayed unmatched. The CDR3 protein is CASRSGDSYNEQFF. DNA for the CDR3: TGTGCTAGTCGCAGCGGGGATTCCTACAATGAGCAGTTCTTC.